This T cell receptor (beta chain) was sequenced in a study of T cell responses to AZD1222 COVID-19 vaccine. Profiled with immunoSEQ multiplex PCR; TCRdb holds only in-frame clones, not every one. The data contain over 110,000 clones, roughly 88% of them singletons. This CDR3 is built from 17 residues. Trimming took 3 bases from V and 1 from J, leaving 16 bases between them. CDR1 SGDLS and CDR2 YYNGEE come from the germline V gene. This TCR came from an adult who received the AZD1222 COVID-19 vaccine. The sequencing used peripheral blood, collected 28 days after the second AZD1222 dose. This chain links TRBV9 with TRBJ1-4, with D tentatively TRBD1 (6 bases). The CDR3 region has the DNA TGTGCCAGCAGCGAATCAACAGGGCTGGGAACTAATGAAAAACTGTTTTTT. Translated, it gives CASSESTGLGTNEKLFF. The whole variable domain, remainder taken from reference TRBV9 and TRBJ1-4, is DSGVTQTPKHLITATGQRVTLRCSPRSGDLSVYWYQQSLDQGLQFLIQYYNGEERAKGNILERFSAQQFPDLHSELNLSSLELGDSALYFCASSESTGLGTNEKLFFGSGTQLSVL.